These T cell receptor beta chains were read from a single sample in a study of CD8+ T cells in alopecia areata. Clones were read by immunoSEQ multiplex PCR, and TCRdb kept only the in-frame ones, dropping some. Here the sample spans about 110,000 clones, approximately 55% being singletons. Sequences were derived from CD4+ T cells sorted from blood, sampled at week 24, from a patient treated with tofacitinib. The source of these receptors is a human donor with alopecia areata. Both conserved end residues are trimmed from each CDR3. Each record gives: V gene, J gene, clone size, D gene, CDR3 protein. The D gene is left open where the match is weak. Clone size appears in some rows only: once, few, many, or a class for an expanded clone.

>TRBV14|TRBJ2-2|few|-
ASSEQGSTGELF
>TRBV30|TRBJ1-5|few|-
AWSARGNQPQH
>TRBV15|TRBJ2-5|-|TRBD2
ATSSPGLAGVETQY
>TRBV6-1|TRBJ2-2|few|-
ASNGGPGELF
>TRBV29-1|TRBJ2-3|few|-
SVELTDTQY
>TRBV29-1|TRBJ1-1|-|TRBD1
SVHSGTGPAS
>TRBV29-1|TRBJ1-1|-|-
SVRNWNTEAF
>TRBV6-5|TRBJ2-1|-|-
ASSYPGQENEQF
>TRBV29-1|TRBJ2-4|few|TRBD2
SVGSGAQAKNIQY
>TRBV4-1|TRBJ2-5|-|-
ASSQVNMETQY
>TRBV6-5|TRBJ2-1|-|TRBD2
ASSSGTSTNEQF
>TRBV5-1|TRBJ2-7|few|-
ASSYARGNEQY
>TRBV4-3|TRBJ2-3|few|-
ASSQDIASDTQY
>TRBV5-1|TRBJ2-3|-|-
ASSLGGDTQY
>TRBV27|TRBJ2-3|-|-
ASSSYTDTQY
>TRBV21-1|TRBJ2-7|few|-
ASSKLSDREVTYEQY
>TRBV30|TRBJ1-2|-|-
AWLYDYGYT
>TRBV29-1|TRBJ2-1|-|TRBD1
SVGITGGHEQF
>TRBV6-5|TRBJ1-6|few|TRBD1
ASRRDSYNSPLH
>TRBV25-1|TRBJ2-7|-|TRBD2
ASSESGRGAYEQY
>TRBV30|TRBJ1-2|-|-
AWTSGYGYT
>TRBV29-1|TRBJ1-1|-|-
SVDGLYTEAF
>TRBV15|TRBJ1-1|-|-
ATRGAENTEAF
>TRBV19|TRBJ1-6|many|TRBD1
ASSATGDSPLH
>TRBV10-3|TRBJ1-6|once|-
AIRSDNNSPLH
>TRBV2|TRBJ1-5|once|TRBD1
ASSVGQARNQPQH
>TRBV5-6|TRBJ1-1|-|-
ASTLNGPLTEAF